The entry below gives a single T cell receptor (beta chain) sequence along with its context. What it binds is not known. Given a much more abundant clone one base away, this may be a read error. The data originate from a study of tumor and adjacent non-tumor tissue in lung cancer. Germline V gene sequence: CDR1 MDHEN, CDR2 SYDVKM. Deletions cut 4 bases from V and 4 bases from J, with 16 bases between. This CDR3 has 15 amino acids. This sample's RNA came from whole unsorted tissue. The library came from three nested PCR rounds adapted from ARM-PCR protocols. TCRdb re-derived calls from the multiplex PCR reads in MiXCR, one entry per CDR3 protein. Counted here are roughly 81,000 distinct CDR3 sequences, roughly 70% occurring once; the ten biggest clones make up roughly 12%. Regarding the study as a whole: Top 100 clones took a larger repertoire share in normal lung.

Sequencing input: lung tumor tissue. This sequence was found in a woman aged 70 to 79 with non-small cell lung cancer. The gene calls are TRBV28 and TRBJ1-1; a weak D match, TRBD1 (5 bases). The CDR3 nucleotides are TGTGCCAGCAGTTCAGGACATGGGGCGATCACTGAAGCTTTCTTT. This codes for CASSSGHGAITEAFF.